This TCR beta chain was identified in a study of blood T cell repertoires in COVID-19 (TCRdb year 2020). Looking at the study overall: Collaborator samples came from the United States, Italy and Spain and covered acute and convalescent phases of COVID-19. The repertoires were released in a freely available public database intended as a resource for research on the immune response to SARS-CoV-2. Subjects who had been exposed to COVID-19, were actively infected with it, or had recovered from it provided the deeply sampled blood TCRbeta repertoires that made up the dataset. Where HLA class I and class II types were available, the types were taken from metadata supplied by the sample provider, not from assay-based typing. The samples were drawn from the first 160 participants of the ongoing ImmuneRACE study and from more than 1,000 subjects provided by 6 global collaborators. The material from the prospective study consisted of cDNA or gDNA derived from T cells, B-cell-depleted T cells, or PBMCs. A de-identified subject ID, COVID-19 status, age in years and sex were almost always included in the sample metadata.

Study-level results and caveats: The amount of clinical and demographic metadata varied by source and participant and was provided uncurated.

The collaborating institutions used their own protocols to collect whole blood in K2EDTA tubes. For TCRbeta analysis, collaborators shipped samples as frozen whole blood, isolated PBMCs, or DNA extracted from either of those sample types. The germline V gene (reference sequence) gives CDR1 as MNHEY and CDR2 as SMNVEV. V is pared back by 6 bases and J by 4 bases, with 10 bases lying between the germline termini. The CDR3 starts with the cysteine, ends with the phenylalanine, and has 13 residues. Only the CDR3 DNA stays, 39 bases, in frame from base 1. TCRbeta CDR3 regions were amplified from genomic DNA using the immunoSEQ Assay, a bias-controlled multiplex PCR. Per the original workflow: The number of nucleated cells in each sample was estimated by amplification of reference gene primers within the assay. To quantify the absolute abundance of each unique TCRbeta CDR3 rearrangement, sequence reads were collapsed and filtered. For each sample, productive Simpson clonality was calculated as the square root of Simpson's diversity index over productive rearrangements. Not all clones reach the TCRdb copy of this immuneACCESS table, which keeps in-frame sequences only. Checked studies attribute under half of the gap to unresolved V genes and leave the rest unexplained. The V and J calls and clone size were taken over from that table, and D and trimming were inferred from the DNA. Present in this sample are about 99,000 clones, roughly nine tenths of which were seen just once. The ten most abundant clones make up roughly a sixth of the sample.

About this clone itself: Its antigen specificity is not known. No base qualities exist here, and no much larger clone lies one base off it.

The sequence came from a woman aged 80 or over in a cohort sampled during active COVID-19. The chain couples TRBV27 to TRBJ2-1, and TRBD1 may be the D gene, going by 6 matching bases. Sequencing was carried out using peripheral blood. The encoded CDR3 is CASSKDRYNEQFF. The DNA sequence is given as TGTGCCAGCAGCAAAGACAGGTACAATGAGCAGTTCTTC.